This T cell receptor beta chain appears in the sequencing data of a study of OX40 agonist ivuxolimab in advanced cancers. The ends were cut back, 1 base at V and 4 bases at J, with 8 bases in the middle. The CDR3 length is 14 residues. Germline V gives CDR1 SGDLS, CDR2 YYNGEE. Samples of blood were obtained at baseline, on cycle 4 day 1, and on cycle 7 day 1. Clones were read by immunoSEQ multiplex PCR, and TCRdb kept only the in-frame ones, dropping some. The sample yields 100,000 to 150,000 clones, 80% to 95% seen once. The clonotype was recovered from an adult with an advanced solid tumor such as melanoma, head and neck, liver or kidney cancer. This specimen consisted of CD4+ or CD8+ T cells sorted from blood, obtained in a trial of the OX40 agonist ivuxolimab. The genes are TRBV9 and TRBJ1-4; possibly TRBD1 for D (6 bases). CDR3 in amino acids: CASSVKGGNEKLFF. The CDR3 DNA sequence: TGTGCCAGCAGCGTAAAGGGGGGTAATGAAAAACTGTTTTTT.